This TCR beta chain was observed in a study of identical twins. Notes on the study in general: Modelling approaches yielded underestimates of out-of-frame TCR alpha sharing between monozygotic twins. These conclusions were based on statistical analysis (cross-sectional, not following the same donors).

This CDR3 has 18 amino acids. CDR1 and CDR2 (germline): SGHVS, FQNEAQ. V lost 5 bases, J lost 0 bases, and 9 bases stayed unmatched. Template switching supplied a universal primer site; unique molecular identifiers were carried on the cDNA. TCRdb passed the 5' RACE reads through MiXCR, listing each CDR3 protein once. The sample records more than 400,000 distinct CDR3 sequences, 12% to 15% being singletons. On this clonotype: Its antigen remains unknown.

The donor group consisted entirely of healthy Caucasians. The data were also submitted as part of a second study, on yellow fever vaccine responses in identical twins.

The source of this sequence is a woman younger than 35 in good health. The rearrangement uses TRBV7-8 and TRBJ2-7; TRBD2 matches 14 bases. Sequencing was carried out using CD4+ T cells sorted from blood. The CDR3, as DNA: TGTGCCAGCAGCCCGCGGACTAGCGGGAGGTCGAGCTCCTACGAGCAGTACTTC. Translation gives CASSPRTSGRSSSYEQYF. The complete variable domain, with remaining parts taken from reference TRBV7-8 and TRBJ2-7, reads GAGVSQSPRYKVAKRGQDVALRCDPISGHVSLFWYQQALGQGPEFLTYFQNEAQLDKSGLPSDRFFAERPEGSVSTLKIQRTQQEDSAVYLCASSPRTSGRSSSYEQYFGPGTRLTVT.